This TCR beta chain was captured in a study of cytomegalovirus exposure and HLA in healthy donors. CDR3 length equals 17 residues. CDR1 is LGHNA, CDR2 YSLEER, per germline. The V end was cut by 0 bases, the J end by 2 bases, with 14 bases between. Amplification used 60 Vbeta primers and 13 Jbeta primers. Libraries were prepared by immunoSEQ multiplex PCR; TCRdb keeps only in-frame clonotypes and omits some of them. The table has about 160,000 clones, approximately 76% seen once. V is TRBV4-3 and J is TRBJ2-1; tentatively, D is TRBD1 (6 bases). The clonotype was recovered from a man aged 55 to 69 in good health and CMV-seronegative. Input material: PBMCs. Here the CDR3 DNA reads TGCGCCAGCAGCCAAGAGTGGGTCAGGGGTCCCTACAATGAGCAGTTCTTC. It yields the protein CASSQEWVRGPYNEQFF.